This T cell receptor beta chain is drawn from a study of blood T cells in healthy people across ages (dated by TCRdb to between 2014 and 2016). Looking at the study overall: Template switching captured roughly one uniquely barcoded TCR beta cDNA molecule per two T cells in model experiments. Two additional independent replicas of 1 million unique cDNA reads from the same blood draw were analyzed for two donors (one aged 18 to 29 and one aged 80 or older). To avoid experimental bias, donors of different ages were randomly spread across the sequencing lanes. Donors were grouped into four age groups: young (average roughly 15 years), middle-aged (39), aged (roughly 62) and long-lived (82). Age-related changes in TCR beta repertoire diversity were measured in the study by deep sequencing normalized with unique cDNA molecular identifiers.

CDR1 and CDR2 (SGHRS, YFSETQ) derive from the germline V gene. Compared with germline, V lacks 7 bases and J lacks 6 bases; bases without a gene match: 17. The CDR3 goes from the cysteine to the phenylalanine over 16 residues. The retained sequence is limited to the CDR3, 48 bases, with the frame set at the first base. Library creation used 5' RACE. Sequencer: Illumina HiSeq 2500. The second PCR ran for roughly 7 to 11 cycles and used a J-beta primer mix along with a sample-barcoded 5' primer. A template-switch 5' adaptor carrying 12 random nucleotides introduced a unique molecular identifier onto each TCR beta cDNA molecule. At least 2.5 million CDR3-containing paired-end reads were obtained from each sample. All of the RNA was converted into first-strand cDNA using the Mint cDNA synthesis kit, with a TRBC-specific oligonucleotide serving as the primer. Following uracil-DNA glycosylase treatment, a first 18-cycle PCR with universal primers M1SS and BC2_uni_R was performed on all cDNA. Concerning the study's data processing: Each sample was normalized by randomly selecting 1 million high-quality reads, each carrying a distinct molecular identifier. Instead of being binned into consensus sequences, reads with shared molecular identifiers were discarded. MiTCR, run with a Q25 quality threshold and the strictest error-elimination algorithm, handled CDR3 identification, clonotype clustering and error correction. A nonparametric unseen species model using Euler transformation provided a lower-bound estimate of total TCR beta diversity. TCRdb handled the public reads itself, with Q25 trimming in fastp and clone calling in MiXCR, and kept productive beta chains. Under each unique CDR3 protein, matching rows form one entry showing the most common genes and DNA. In this record, the V and J calls reflect TCRdb's handling and not the investigators' own analysis. Across this sample there are approximately 1.5 million distinct CDR3 sequences, with approximately 42% seen only once. The ten largest account for approximately 4% of the sample.

Turning to this clonotype: Which antigen it targets is not known. Within one base of it there is no much larger clone, and no base qualities were kept.

General conclusions and limits of the study: Donor CMV infection status was unknown, potentially confounding age-related changes in expanded clonotypes. Since profiling was done on bulk unsorted PBMCs, naive and antigen-experienced compartments could not be conclusively compared. Total diversity estimates from one million sequenced T cells were considered lower bounds and underestimates. Observed TCR beta diversity per million T cells fell roughly linearly with age, and a significant reduction was already apparent by age about 43. There was a strong correlation between observed TCR beta diversity and the percentage of naive T cells measured by flow cytometry. Compared with the aged group, the long-lived group had more naive CD4+ T cells, fewer expanded clones and increased TCR diversity, suggesting age selection.

Donors were approximately 42 systemically healthy Caucasian individuals from Russia aged roughly 6 to 90 years. Approximately 11 milliliters of peripheral blood were drawn from each donor into EDTA-treated Vacutainer tubes. Ficoll-Paque density-gradient centrifugation was used to isolate PBMCs, with at least 7 million per sample. Trizol reagent was used to extract total RNA from PBMCs, with at least 6 micrograms per sample. The percentages of naive CD45RAhigh/CD27high T cells were determined by flow cytometry on a PBMC aliquot from every donor. The sample was blood. Recombination connected TRBV5-1 to TRBJ2-7, with 9 middle bases fitting TRBD1. This TCR was recovered from a woman aged 18-29 years in good health. At the DNA level, the sequence is TGCGCCAGCCGAGTTCATCCCTGGGACAGGGTCTTCGAGCAGTACTTC. Translated, it gives CASRVHPWDRVFEQYF.